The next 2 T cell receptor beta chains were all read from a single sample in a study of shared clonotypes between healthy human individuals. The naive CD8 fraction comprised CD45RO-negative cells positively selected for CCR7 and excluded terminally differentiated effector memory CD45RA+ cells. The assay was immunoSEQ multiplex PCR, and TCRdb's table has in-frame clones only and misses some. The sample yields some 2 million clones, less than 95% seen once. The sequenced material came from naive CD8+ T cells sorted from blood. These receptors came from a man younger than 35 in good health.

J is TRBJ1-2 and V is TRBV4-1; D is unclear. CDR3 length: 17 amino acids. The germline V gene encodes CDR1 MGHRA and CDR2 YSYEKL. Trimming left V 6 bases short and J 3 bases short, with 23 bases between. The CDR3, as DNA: TGCGCCAGCAGGTATGATTGGTTGGGGAATTTTTACTATGGCTACACCTTC. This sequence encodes CASRYDWLGNFYYGYTF.

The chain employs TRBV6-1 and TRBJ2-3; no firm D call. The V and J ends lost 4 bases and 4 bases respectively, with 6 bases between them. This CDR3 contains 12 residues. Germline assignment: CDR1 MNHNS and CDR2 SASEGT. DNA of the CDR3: TGTGCCAGCAGTGCGACGTCAGATACGCAGTATTTT. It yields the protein CASSATSDTQYF.